These 8 T cell receptor beta chains were sequenced from one sample in a study of blood T cell repertoires in COVID-19. Measured with immunoSEQ multiplex PCR; TCRdb has only the in-frame clones, and not every one. Here the sample spans 160,000 or so clones, about four fifths being singletons. The source material was peripheral blood. These receptors were taken from a woman aged 55-69 years with COVID-19, enrolled during active disease.

In regard to this clone: In the same sample, other DNA sequences code for this CDR3. The chain employs TRBV9 and TRBJ2-5, with 9 bases aligning to TRBD2. The CDR3 spans 14 residues. Germline lookup yields CDR1 SGDLS and CDR2 YYNGEE. V dropped 0 bases and J dropped 5; count of bases not matched to a gene: 2. DNA for the CDR3: TGTGCCAGCAGCGTAGGGCTAGCGGGGGAGACCCAGTACTTC. Protein: CASSVGLAGETQYF.

The chain couples TRBV24-1 to TRBJ2-5; perhaps TRBD2 as D (7 bases). The CDR3 is 15 residues long. Trimming took 5 bases from V and 5 from J, leaving 17 bases between them. Germline CDR1 reads KGHDR; CDR2 reads SFDVKD. The CDR3 protein is CATSVGGGDGETQYF. CDR3 bases: TGTGCCACCAGTGTAGGGGGGGGAGACGGGGAGACCCAGTACTTC.

This chain links TRBV7-2 with TRBJ1-3; TRBD1 matches 8 bases. Germline V gene sequence: CDR1 SGHTA, CDR2 FQGNSA. The V gene end was trimmed by 2 bases and the J gene end by 4 bases; junction bases not matched to a gene: 7. There are 16 residues in the CDR3. In DNA, the CDR3 is TGTGCCAGCAGCTTACAGGGGGCTTCTTTAGGAAACACCATATATTTT. It translates to CASSLQGASLGNTIYF.

The rearrangement joins TRBV12-1 to TRBJ1-6; the tabulated D call, TRBD1, remains unverified against the DNA. TRBV12-1 is a recognized pseudogene. The CDR3 runs 14 residues. The CDR3 DNA sequence: TGTGCCAGCAGCCCCTACAGGTCCGGTTCACCCCTCCACTTT. Encoded protein: CASSPYRSGSPLHF.

V usage is TRBV5-1 and J usage is TRBJ2-7; D unclear. V was trimmed by 4 bases and J by 1 base, leaving 9 bases between them. The CDR3 consists of 13 residues. CDR1 is SGHRS, CDR2 YFSETQ, per germline. The CDR3 coding sequence is TGCGCCAGCAGCGAAACAGTATCCTACGAGCAGTACTTC. Amino acid sequence: CASSETVSYEQYF.

The chain's CDR3 is CASSQGATGAGGYTF. Here the CDR3 DNA reads TGTGCCAGCAGCCAAGGAGCGACAGGGGCTGGTGGCTACACCTTC. The chain recombines TRBV3-1 (or the pseudogene TRBV3-2) with TRBJ1-2; 8 nucleotides align to TRBD1. Germline loops: CDR1 LGHDT, CDR2 YNNKEL (reference sequence). The CDR3 is made up of 15 amino acids. Trimming took 1 base from V and 7 from J; bases not matched to a gene: 8.

This clone was seen once. The chain uses TRBV19 and TRBJ2-1; 10 bases agree with TRBD2. The CDR3 has 15 amino acids. V lost 5 bases to trimming and J lost 3 bases; unmatched junction nucleotides: 4. CDR1 and CDR2 (germline): LNHDA, SQIVND (reference sequence). The DNA for the CDR3 is TGTGCCAGTAGTGACTGGACTAGCGGCTACAATGAGCAGTTCTTC. It yields the protein CASSDWTSGYNEQFF. The full variable domain, in which reference TRBV19 and TRBJ2-1 provide the parts outside the CDR3, is DGGITQSPKYLFRKEGQNVTLSCEQNLNHDAMYWYRQDPGQGLRLIYYSQIVNDFQKGDIAEGYSVSREKKESFPLTVTSAQKNPTAFYLCASSDWTSGYNEQFFGPGTRLTVL.

CDR3 sequence reads: CASSDSGDSPLHF. In DNA, the CDR3 is TGTGCCAGCTCGGACAGTGGAGATTCACCCCTCCACTTT. J is TRBJ1-6 and V is TRBV18, with D perhaps matching TRBD1 (6 bases). Trimming took 6 bases from V and 8 from J, leaving 11 bases between them. CDR1 is KGHSH and CDR2 is LQKENI in the germline V gene. The CDR3 runs 13 residues.